This T cell receptor beta chain was sequenced in a study of CD8 T cells in ankylosing spondylitis. Whole-study findings and limits: Clones linked to disease were reported to show significant enrichment in matched ankylosing spondylitis synovial fluid. Prior work had noted some motif variants in reactive arthritis blood and synovial fluid. Ankylosing spondylitis blood appeared to be characterized by a TCR beta motif of under ten highly homologous variants.

Generation of TCR beta libraries employed quantitative 5'-RACE incorporating molecular barcodes. MiXCR was run by TCRdb on the 5' RACE reads, yielding one entry per CDR3 protein. The sample holds nearly 350,000 distinct CDR3 sequences, 14% to 15% seen once. This clonotype has a handful of counts. Its antigen is currently unknown. The specimen was blood, either unsorted or a sorted T cell fraction (not recorded which). The receptor's source is a male donor with ankylosing spondylitis or in good health (not recorded which).

The CDR3 coding sequence is TGTGCCAGCAGCGCACCTCTTTCCTACGAGCAGTACTTC. This gives the protein CASSAPLSYEQYF. The J gene is TRBJ2-7, the V gene TRBV2, with D unclear. The germline V gene encodes CDR1 SNHLY and CDR2 FYNNEI. The CDR3 sequence is 13 residues long. Trimming shortened V by 6 bases and J by 1 base, and 10 bases separated the two germline ends.